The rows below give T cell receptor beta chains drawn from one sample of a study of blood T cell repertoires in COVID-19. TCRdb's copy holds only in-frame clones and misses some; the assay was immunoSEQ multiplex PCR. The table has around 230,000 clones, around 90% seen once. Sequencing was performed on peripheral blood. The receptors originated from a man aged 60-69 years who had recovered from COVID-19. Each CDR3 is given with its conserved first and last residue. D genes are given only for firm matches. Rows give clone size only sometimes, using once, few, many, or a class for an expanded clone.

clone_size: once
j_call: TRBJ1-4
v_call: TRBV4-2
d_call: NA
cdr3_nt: TGTGCCAGCAGCCAAGGAGTGTCGGGGGGCCCTAATGAAAAACTGTTTTTT
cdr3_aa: CASSQGVSGGPNEKLFF

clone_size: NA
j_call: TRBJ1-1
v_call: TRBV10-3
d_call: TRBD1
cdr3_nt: TGTGCCATCAGCGACCCTACGGGGACAGGGAACACTGAAGCTTTCTTT
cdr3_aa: CAISDPTGTGNTEAFF

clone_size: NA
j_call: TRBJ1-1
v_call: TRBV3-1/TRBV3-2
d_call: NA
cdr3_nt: TGTGCCAGCAGCCAAGCAGGGCTTAAAACCGTGAAGGGGGAAGCTTTCTTT
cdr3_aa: CASSQAGLKTVKGEAFF

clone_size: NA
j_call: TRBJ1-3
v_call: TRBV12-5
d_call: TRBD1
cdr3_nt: TGTGCTAGTGGTTTGGTAGTGACAGGGGTAGGAAACACCATATATTTT
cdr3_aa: CASGLVVTGVGNTIYF

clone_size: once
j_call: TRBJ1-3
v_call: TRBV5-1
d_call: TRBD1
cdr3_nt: TGCGCCAGCAGCACCGGGACAGGGGGCAACGCGGGAAACACCATATATTTT
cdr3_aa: CASSTGTGGNAGNTIYF

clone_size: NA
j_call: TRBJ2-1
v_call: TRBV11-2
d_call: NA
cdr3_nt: TGTGCCAGCAGCTTAAGGCGGGGTTCTTTGTACAATGAGCAGTTCTTC
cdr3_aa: CASSLRRGSLYNEQFF

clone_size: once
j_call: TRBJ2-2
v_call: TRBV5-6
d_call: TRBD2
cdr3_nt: TGTGCCAGCAGCTTGTGGGCGGGGGCGAACACCGGGGAGCTGTTTTTT
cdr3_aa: CASSLWAGANTGELFF

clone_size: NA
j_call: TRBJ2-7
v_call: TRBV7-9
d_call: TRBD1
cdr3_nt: TGTGCCAGCAGCTGGGGACAGGGCAACGAGCAGTACTTC
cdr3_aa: CASSWGQGNEQYF

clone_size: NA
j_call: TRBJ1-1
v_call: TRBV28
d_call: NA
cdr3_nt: TGTGCCAGCAGTTCAGACGGGTATCTGGCTTTCTTT
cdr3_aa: CASSSDGYLAFF

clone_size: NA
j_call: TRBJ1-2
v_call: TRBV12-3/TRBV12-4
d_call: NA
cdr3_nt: TGTGCCAGCAGTTTTGGGGCGATCGTTGGCTACACCTTC
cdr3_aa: CASSFGAIVGYTF

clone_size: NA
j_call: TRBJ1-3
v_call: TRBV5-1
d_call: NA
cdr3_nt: TGCGCCAGCAGCTTGGCTGGGGCAGGCTTCGGAAACACCATATATTTT
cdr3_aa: CASSLAGAGFGNTIYF

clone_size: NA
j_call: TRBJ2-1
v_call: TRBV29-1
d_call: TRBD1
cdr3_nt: TGCAGCGTACAGGGGGCCCGGGACAATGAGCAGTTCTTC
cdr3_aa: CSVQGARDNEQFF

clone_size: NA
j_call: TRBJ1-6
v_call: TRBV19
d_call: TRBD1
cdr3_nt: TGTGCCAGTAGACCGGAGGGACAGGGAGCGGTTGTTGGGAATTCACCCCTCCACTTT
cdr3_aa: CASRPEGQGAVVGNSPLHF

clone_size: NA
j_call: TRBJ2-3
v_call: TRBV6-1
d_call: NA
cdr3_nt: TGTGCCAGCAGTTGGGGGGGGGCCGACACAGATACGCAGTATTTT
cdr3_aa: CASSWGGADTDTQYF

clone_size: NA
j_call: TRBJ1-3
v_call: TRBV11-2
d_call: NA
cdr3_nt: TGTGCCAGCAGCCAGATCCGAGGAAACACCATATATTTT
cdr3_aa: CASSQIRGNTIYF

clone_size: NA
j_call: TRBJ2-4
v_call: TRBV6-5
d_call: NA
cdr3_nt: TGTGCCAGCATAAGTTTCACCGGCAAAAACATTCAGTACTTC
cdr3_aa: CASISFTGKNIQYF

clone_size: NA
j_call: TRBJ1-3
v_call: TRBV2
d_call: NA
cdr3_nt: TGTGCCAGCAGTGCGGATTCCGGGATACACCCGGGCACCATATATTTT
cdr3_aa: CASSADSGIHPGTIYF

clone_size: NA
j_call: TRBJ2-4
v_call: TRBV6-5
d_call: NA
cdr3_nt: TGTGCCAGCAGGGGCTGGGAGTTAGCCAAAAACATTCAGTACTTC
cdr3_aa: CASRGWELAKNIQYF

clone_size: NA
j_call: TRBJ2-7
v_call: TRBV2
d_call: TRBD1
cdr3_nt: TGTGCCAGCACCGGGGACAGGAACGAGCAGTACTTC
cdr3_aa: CASTGDRNEQYF

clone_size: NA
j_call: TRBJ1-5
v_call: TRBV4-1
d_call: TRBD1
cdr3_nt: TGCGCCAGCAGCCAAGACCGGACAGGTCCCCCTCAGCCCCAGCATTTT
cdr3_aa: CASSQDRTGPPQPQHF

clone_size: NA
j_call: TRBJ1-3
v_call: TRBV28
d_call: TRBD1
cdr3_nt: TGTGCCAGCAGGGACAGGGGGCCTGGAAACACCATATATTTT
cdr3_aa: CASRDRGPGNTIYF

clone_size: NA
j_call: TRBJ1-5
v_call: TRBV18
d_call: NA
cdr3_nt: TGTGCCAGCTCACCAAGTTTCAGGGGTGGTCAGCCCCAGCATTTT
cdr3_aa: CASSPSFRGGQPQHF

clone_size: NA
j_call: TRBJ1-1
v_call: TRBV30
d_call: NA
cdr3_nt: TGTGCCTGGAACAGACAGTTGAACACTGAAGCTTTCTTT
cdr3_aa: CAWNRQLNTEAFF

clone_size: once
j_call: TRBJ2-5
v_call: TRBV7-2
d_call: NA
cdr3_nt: TGTGCCAGCAGCTTAGGGGCCGTCCAAGAGACCCAGTACTTC
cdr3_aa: CASSLGAVQETQYF

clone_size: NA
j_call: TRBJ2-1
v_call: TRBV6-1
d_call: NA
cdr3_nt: TGTGCCAGCAGTGAAGTGCGGGGATGGAATGAGCAGTTCTTC
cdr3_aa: CASSEVRGWNEQFF

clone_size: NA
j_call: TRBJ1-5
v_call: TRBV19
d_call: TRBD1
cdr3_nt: TGTGCCAGTAGCCCGCCCCCCGGGACAGGGGGAGTTTGGAATCAGCCCCAGCATTTT
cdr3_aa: CASSPPPGTGGVWNQPQHF

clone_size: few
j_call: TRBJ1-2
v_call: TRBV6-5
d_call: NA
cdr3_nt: TGTGCCAGCAGGCACGGCGGGGGTACCTATGGCTACACCTTC
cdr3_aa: CASRHGGGTYGYTF

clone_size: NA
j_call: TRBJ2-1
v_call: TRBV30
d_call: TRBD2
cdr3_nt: TGTGCCTGGAGCCTGGGGACTAGCGGGGGGTACAATGAGCAGTTCTTC
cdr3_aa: CAWSLGTSGGYNEQFF

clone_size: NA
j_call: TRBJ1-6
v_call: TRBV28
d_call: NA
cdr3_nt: TGTGCCAGCCGGGCAGGGCAATATAATTCACCCCTCCACTTT
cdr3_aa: CASRAGQYNSPLHF

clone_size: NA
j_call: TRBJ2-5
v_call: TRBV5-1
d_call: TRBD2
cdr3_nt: TGCGCCAGCAGCTTGGTACTAGCGGGGAATGGGGAGACCCAGTACTTC
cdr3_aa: CASSLVLAGNGETQYF

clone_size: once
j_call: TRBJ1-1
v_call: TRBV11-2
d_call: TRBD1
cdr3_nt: TGTGCCAGCACCATGACAGGGTCCACTGAAGCTTTCTTT
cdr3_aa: CASTMTGSTEAFF

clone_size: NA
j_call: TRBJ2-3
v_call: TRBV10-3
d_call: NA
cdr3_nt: TGTGCCATCAGTGAGTGGGGGGGCGAAACAGATACGCAGTATTTT
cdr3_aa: CAISEWGGETDTQYF

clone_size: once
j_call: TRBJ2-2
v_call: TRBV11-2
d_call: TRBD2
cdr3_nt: TGTGCCAGCAAGTTAAGCGGGGGGAGTAACACCGGGGAGCTGTTTTTT
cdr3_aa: CASKLSGGSNTGELFF

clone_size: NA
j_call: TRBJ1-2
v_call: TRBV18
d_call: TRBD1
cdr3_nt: TGTGCCAGCTCACCCCCTTTCTTGGGACAGGCCTATGGCTACACCTTC
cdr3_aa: CASSPPFLGQAYGYTF

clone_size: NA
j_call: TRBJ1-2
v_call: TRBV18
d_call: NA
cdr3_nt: TGTGCCAGCTCGGGCGACAGTTTCTATGGCTACACCTTC
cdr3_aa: CASSGDSFYGYTF

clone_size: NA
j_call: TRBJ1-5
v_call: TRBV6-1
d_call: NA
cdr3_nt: TGTGCCAGCAGTGAACCCATACAGGGATTGGATCAGCCCCAGCATTTT
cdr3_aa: CASSEPIQGLDQPQHF

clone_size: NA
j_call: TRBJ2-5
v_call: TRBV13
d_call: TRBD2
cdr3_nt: TGTGCCAGCAGCCCCACCCTAGCGGGCCAAGAGACCCAGTACTTC
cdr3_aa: CASSPTLAGQETQYF

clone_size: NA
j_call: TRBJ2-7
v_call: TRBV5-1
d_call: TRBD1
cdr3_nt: TGCGCCAGCAGCCGGGGACAGAATGCCTACGAGCAGTACTTC
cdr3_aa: CASSRGQNAYEQYF

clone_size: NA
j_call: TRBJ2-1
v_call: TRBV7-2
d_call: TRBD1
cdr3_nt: TGTGCCAGCAGCCTGGACAGGGGCAGCTACAATGAGCAGTTCTTC
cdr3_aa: CASSLDRGSYNEQFF

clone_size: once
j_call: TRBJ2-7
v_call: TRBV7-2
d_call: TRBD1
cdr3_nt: TGTGCCAGCAGCACGCGACAGGGGAGCTACGAGCAGTACTTC
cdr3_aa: CASSTRQGSYEQYF

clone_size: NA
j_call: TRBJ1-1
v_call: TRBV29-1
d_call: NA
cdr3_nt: TGCAGCGTCGAGGGGGTCCGCGGCACTGAAGCTTTCTTT
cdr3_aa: CSVEGVRGTEAFF

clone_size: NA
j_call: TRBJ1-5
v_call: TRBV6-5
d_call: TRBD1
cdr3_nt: TGTGCCAGCAGTTTCGGAGGGGGCGTCTCCCAGCCCCAGCATTTT
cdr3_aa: CASSFGGGVSQPQHF

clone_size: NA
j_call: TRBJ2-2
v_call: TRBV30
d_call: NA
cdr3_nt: TGTGCCTGGTCCACGGTTTACACCGGGGAGCTGTTTTTT
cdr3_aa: CAWSTVYTGELFF

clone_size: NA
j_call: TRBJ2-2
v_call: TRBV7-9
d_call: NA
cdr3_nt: TGTGCCAGCAGCTTAGTGAGTGGCGGGGAGCTGTTTTTT
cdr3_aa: CASSLVSGGELFF

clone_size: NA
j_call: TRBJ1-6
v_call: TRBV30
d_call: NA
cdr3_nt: TGTGCCTGGAAGACCGGACAGTATAATTCACCCCTCCACTTT
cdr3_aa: CAWKTGQYNSPLHF

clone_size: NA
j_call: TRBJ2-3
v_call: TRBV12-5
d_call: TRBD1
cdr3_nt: TGTGCTAGTGAACCCAGAGGGACAGGGGATACGCAGTATTTT
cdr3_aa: CASEPRGTGDTQYF